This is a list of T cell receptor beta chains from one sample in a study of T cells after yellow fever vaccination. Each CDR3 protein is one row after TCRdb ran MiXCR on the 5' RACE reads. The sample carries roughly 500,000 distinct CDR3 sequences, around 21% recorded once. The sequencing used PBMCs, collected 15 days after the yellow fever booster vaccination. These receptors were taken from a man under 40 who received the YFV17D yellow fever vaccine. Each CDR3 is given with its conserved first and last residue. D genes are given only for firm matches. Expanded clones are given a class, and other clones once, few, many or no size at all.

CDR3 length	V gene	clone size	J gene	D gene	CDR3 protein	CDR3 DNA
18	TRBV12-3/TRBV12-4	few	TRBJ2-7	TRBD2	CASTRGTSGRSASYEQYF	TGTGCCAGCACCAGAGGGACTAGCGGGAGGAGCGCGTCCTACGAGCAGTACTTC
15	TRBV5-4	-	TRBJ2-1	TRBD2	CASSHESGRLTEQFF	TGTGCCAGCAGCCATGAGAGCGGGAGGTTGACTGAGCAGTTCTTC
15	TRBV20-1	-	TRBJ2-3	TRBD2	CSAETGTRGFDTQYF	TGCAGTGCTGAGACCGGGACTAGAGGCTTCGATACGCAGTATTTT
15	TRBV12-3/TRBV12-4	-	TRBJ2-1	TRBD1	CASIWTGGFGNEQFF	TGTGCCAGCATTTGGACAGGGGGGTTTGGCAATGAGCAGTTCTTC
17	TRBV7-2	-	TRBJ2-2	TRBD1	CASSPWGRGQGTGELFF	TGTGCCAGCAGCCCCTGGGGTAGGGGACAGGGGACCGGGGAGCTGTTTTTT
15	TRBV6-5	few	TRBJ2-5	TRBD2	CASSSPGLAVETQYF	TGTGCCAGCAGTTCACCCGGACTAGCGGTGGAGACCCAGTACTTC
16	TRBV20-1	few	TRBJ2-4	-	CSARDPGESFKNIQYF	TGCAGTGCTAGAGACCCGGGGGAGTCGTTCAAAAACATTCAGTACTTC
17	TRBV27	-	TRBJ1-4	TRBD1	CASSISPDRASKEKLFF	TGTGCCAGCAGTATATCCCCCGACAGGGCTAGTAAGGAAAAACTGTTTTTT
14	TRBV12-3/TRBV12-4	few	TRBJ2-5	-	CASSPRSPPETQYF	TGTGCCAGCAGTCCCAGGAGCCCTCCTGAGACCCAGTACTTC
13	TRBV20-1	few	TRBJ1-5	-	CSAKLPSNQPQHF	TGCAGTGCTAAGTTACCTAGCAATCAGCCCCAGCATTTT
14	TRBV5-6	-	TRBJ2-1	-	CASSRWSRGGEQFF	TGTGCCAGCAGCCGTTGGAGTCGGGGTGGTGAGCAGTTCTTC
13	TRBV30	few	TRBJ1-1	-	CAWSVLLNTEAFF	TGTGCCTGGAGTGTACTTTTGAACACTGAAGCTTTCTTT
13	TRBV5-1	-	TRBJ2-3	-	CASSIRQEDTQYF	TGCGCCAGCAGCATTCGACAGGAGGATACGCAGTATTTT
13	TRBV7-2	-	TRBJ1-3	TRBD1	CASTGTGGNTIYF	TGTGCCAGCACCGGGACAGGAGGAAACACCATATATTTT
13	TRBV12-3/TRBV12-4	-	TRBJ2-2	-	CASCPVFTGELFF	TGTGCCAGCTGTCCTGTCTTCACCGGGGAGCTGTTTTTT
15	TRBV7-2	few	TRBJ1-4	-	CASSYQGSTNEKLFF	TGTGCCAGCAGCTATCAGGGTTCTACTAATGAAAAACTGTTTTTT
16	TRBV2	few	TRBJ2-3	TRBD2	CASSEEASGWTDTQYF	TGTGCCAGCAGTGAAGAAGCTAGCGGGTGGACAGATACGCAGTATTTT
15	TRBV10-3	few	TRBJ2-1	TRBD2	CAISGGGRGYNEQFF	TGTGCCATCAGTGGGGGCGGGAGAGGGTACAATGAGCAGTTCTTC
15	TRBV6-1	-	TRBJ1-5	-	CASRGQAGANQPQHF	TGTGCCAGCAGGGGGCAGGCAGGGGCCAATCAGCCCCAGCATTTT
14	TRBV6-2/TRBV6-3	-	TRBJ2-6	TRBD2	CASRTSGSANVLTF	TGTGCCAGCAGAACAAGCGGGAGTGCCAACGTCCTGACTTTC
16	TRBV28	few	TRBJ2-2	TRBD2	CASTPLADTNTGELFF	TGTGCCAGCACCCCCCTAGCGGATACTAACACCGGGGAGCTGTTTTTT
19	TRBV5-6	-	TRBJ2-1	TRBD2	CASSSITSGTSAGYNEQFF	TGTGCCAGCAGCTCTATAACTAGCGGGACCTCTGCGGGGTACAATGAGCAGTTCTTC
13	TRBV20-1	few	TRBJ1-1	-	CSASEGLDTEAFF	TGCAGTGCTAGCGAGGGGCTGGACACTGAAGCTTTCTTT
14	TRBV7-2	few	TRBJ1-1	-	CASSSPSVSLEAFF	TGTGCCAGCAGCTCCCCTTCCGTGAGCTTAGAAGCTTTCTTT
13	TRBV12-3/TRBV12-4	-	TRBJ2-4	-	CASSLGDLDIQYF	TGTGCCAGCAGTTTGGGGGACTTAGACATTCAGTACTTC
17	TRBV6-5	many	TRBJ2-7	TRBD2	CASRASGRSKTSYEQYF	TGTGCCAGCAGGGCTAGCGGGAGGAGCAAAACCTCCTACGAGCAGTACTTC